This is a list of T cell receptor beta chains from one sample in a study of CD8 T cells in Susac syndrome. Each CDR3 protein gets one entry after TCRdb re-called the immunoSEQ multiplex PCR reads with MiXCR. The table records over 150,000 distinct CDR3 sequences, about 93% of them present only once. The specimen was CD4+ T cells from PBMCs. The receptors here all came from a human donor with Susac syndrome. The CDR3 runs from the conserved cysteine through the conserved F or W. The D gene is left open where the match is weak. Expanded clones are given a class, and other clones once, few, many or no size at all.

J gene	clone size	V gene	D gene	CDR3 protein	CDR3 DNA
TRBJ1-2	-	TRBV7-2	-	CASSLTLLYNYGYTF	TGTGCCAGCAGCTTGACACTTTTGTACAACTATGGCTACACCTTC
TRBJ2-4	-	TRBV18	-	CASSPSHSKNIQYF	TGTGCCAGCTCACCATCGCACAGCAAAAACATTCAGTACTTC
TRBJ2-7	-	TRBV29-1	-	CSVEIYYEQYF	TGCAGCGTTGAGATTTACTACGAGCAGTACTTC
TRBJ2-7	-	TRBV5-1	TRBD2	CASSLAPSGTYEQYF	TGCGCCAGCAGCTTGGCACCTAGCGGGACCTACGAGCAGTACTTC
TRBJ2-7	-	TRBV20-1	-	CSASGGDEQYF	TGCAGTGCTTCGGGCGGTGACGAGCAGTACTTC
TRBJ1-5	-	TRBV28	-	CASSLSAPERAQHF	TGTGCCAGCAGTTTATCGGCCCCCGAAAGAGCCCAGCATTTT
TRBJ1-2	-	TRBV6-5	-	CATRLRGAGYTF	TGTGCCACCCGATTAAGGGGAGCAGGCTACACCTTC
TRBJ2-7	once	TRBV12-3/TRBV12-4	-	CASMALREEQYF	TGTGCCAGCATGGCCCTCAGGGAAGAGCAGTACTTC
TRBJ1-2	-	TRBV20-1	TRBD1	CSAIPGGAGYGYTF	TGCAGTGCAATCCCAGGGGGCGCGGGCTATGGCTACACCTTC
TRBJ1-1	-	TRBV5-1	-	CASSPTQGGNTEAFF	TGCGCCAGCAGCCCAACGCAGGGTGGGAACACTGAAGCTTTCTTT
TRBJ2-2	-	TRBV21-1	-	CASSVENTGELFF	TGTGCCAGCAGCGTGGAAAACACCGGGGAGCTGTTTTTT
TRBJ1-6	-	TRBV7-9	-	CASSLDINSPLHF	TGTGCCAGCAGCTTGGACATTAATTCACCCCTCCACTTT
TRBJ1-1	-	TRBV18	-	CASSRDRPGDTEAFF	TGTGCCAGCTCACGCGACAGGCCCGGGGACACTGAAGCTTTCTTT
TRBJ2-3	-	TRBV5-6	-	CASSPGGGGYGTQYF	TGTGCCAGCAGCCCCGGGGGTGGGGGCTACGGTACGCAGTATTTT
TRBJ2-1	-	TRBV5-4	TRBD1	CASSWTGVDEQFF	TGTGCCAGCAGCTGGACAGGGGTGGATGAGCAGTTCTTC
TRBJ1-5	once	TRBV14	-	CASSQAGYRQPQHF	TGTGCCAGCAGCCAAGCGGGGTACCGGCAGCCCCAGCATTTT
TRBJ2-2	-	TRBV12-3/TRBV12-4	TRBD1	CASTKTGTGATGELFF	TGTGCCAGCACTAAAACCGGGACAGGGGCCACCGGGGAGCTGTTTTTT
TRBJ1-6	-	TRBV2	-	CASSEGPGYNSPLHF	TGTGCCAGCAGTGAAGGGCCAGGGTACAATTCACCCCTCCACTTT
TRBJ2-1	-	TRBV6-5	TRBD2	CASSRLAGVGQFF	TGTGCCAGCAGTCGACTAGCGGGAGTGGGGCAGTTCTTC
TRBJ2-1	-	TRBV11-2	TRBD1	CASSSRDRAYNEQFF	TGTGCCAGCAGTTCCCGGGACAGGGCCTACAATGAGCAGTTCTTC
TRBJ1-2	-	TRBV5-6	-	CASSLGRGGYTF	TGTGCCAGCAGCCTGGGGAGGGGTGGCTACACCTTC
TRBJ1-2	once	TRBV6-5	TRBD1	CASSTGGLEGYTF	TGTGCCAGCAGTACAGGGGGCTTGGAAGGCTACACCTTC
TRBJ2-5	few	TRBV6-5	-	CASSYGQETQYF	TGTGCCAGCAGTTACGGCCAAGAGACCCAGTACTTC
TRBJ2-6	-	TRBV6-5	-	CASSYSAPLSGANVLTF	TGTGCCAGCAGTTACTCGGCACCCCTCTCTGGGGCCAACGTCCTGACTTTC
TRBJ1-2	-	TRBV3-1	-	CASSQDATGNYGYTF	TGTGCCAGCAGCCAAGATGCGACGGGTAACTATGGCTACACCTTC
TRBJ1-4	-	TRBV20-1	-	CSVGKGHEKLFF	TGCAGTGTTGGCAAGGGTCATGAAAAACTGTTTTTT
TRBJ1-3	-	TRBV13	TRBD1	CASSLGWTGASSGNTIYF	TGTGCCAGCAGCTTAGGCTGGACAGGGGCGAGCTCTGGAAACACCATATATTTT
TRBJ1-5	once	TRBV20-1	-	CSARVGDSNQPQHF	TGCAGTGCTAGAGTGGGGGATAGCAATCAGCCCCAGCATTTT
TRBJ1-4	-	TRBV19	-	CASSTGRASNEKLFF	TGTGCCAGTAGTACCGGACGGGCATCTAATGAAAAACTGTTTTTT
TRBJ1-3	-	TRBV30	TRBD1	CAWTTGDVAYSGNTIYF	TGTGCCTGGACAACAGGGGATGTTGCTTACTCTGGAAACACCATATATTTT
TRBJ1-1	-	TRBV19	-	CASSGGPTNTEAFF	TGTGCCAGTAGCGGGGGACCGACGAACACTGAAGCTTTCTTT
TRBJ1-2	-	TRBV5-1	TRBD1	CASSLEAGGNYGYTF	TGCGCCAGCAGCTTGGAGGCAGGGGGTAACTATGGCTACACCTTC